These T cell receptor beta chains were read from a single sample in a study of T cell responses to AZD1222 COVID-19 vaccine. Libraries were prepared by immunoSEQ multiplex PCR; TCRdb keeps only in-frame clonotypes and omits some of them. The table shows 210,000 or so clones, with around 94% occurring only once. The sample was peripheral blood, taken 28 days after the second dose of the MenACWY control vaccine. Receptor source: an adult who received the MenACWY meningococcal vaccine as a control. The CDR3 runs from the conserved cysteine through the conserved F or W. The order of the fields is V gene, clone size, D gene, CDR3 length, J gene, CDR3 protein, CDR3 DNA. D genes are given only for firm matches. Size is omitted from some rows. Given values are once, few, many or a class for expanded clones.

TRBV29-1	.	TRBD1	14	TRBJ1-2	CSVEVGTGASGYTF	TGCAGCGTTGAGGTGGGGACAGGGGCCAGCGGCTACACCTTC
TRBV6-5	.	TRBD1	13	TRBJ1-6	CAGSGTESSPLHF	TGTGCCGGATCCGGGACAGAGAGTTCACCCCTCCACTTT
TRBV9	once	.	15	TRBJ2-2	CASSVAALGTGELFF	TGTGCCAGCAGCGTAGCTGCCCTCGGCACCGGGGAGCTGTTTTTT
TRBV11-2	.	TRBD2	16	TRBJ2-1	CASSLVSSSGGVGQFF	TGTGCCAGCAGCTTAGTGTCTAGTAGCGGGGGGGTTGGGCAGTTCTTC
TRBV28	.	TRBD2	14	TRBJ2-2	CASSWGGNTGELFF	TGTGCCAGCAGTTGGGGGGGGAACACCGGGGAGCTGTTTTTT
TRBV7-9	.	.	14	TRBJ2-1	CASSLSELRDEQFF	TGTGCCAGCAGCTTATCCGAGCTGCGCGATGAGCAGTTCTTC
TRBV19	.	.	14	TRBJ2-5	CASSIVGVLKTQYF	TGTGCCAGTAGTATAGTAGGGGTTTTGAAGACCCAGTACTTC
TRBV13	.	TRBD2	15	TRBJ2-7	CASSLGSGGIYEQYF	TGTGCCAGCAGCTTAGGTAGCGGGGGGATCTACGAGCAGTACTTC
TRBV5-1	.	TRBD1	15	TRBJ2-3	CASSSGQGITDTQYF	TGCGCCAGCAGCTCTGGACAGGGGATCACAGATACGCAGTATTTT
TRBV6-5	few	.	15	TRBJ1-3	CASKGTGRAGNTIYF	TGTGCCAGCAAAGGGACCGGAAGAGCTGGAAACACCATATATTTT
TRBV9	.	TRBD1	15	TRBJ2-5	CASSVGQGQSETQYF	TGTGCCAGCAGCGTCGGACAGGGGCAGTCAGAGACCCAGTACTTC